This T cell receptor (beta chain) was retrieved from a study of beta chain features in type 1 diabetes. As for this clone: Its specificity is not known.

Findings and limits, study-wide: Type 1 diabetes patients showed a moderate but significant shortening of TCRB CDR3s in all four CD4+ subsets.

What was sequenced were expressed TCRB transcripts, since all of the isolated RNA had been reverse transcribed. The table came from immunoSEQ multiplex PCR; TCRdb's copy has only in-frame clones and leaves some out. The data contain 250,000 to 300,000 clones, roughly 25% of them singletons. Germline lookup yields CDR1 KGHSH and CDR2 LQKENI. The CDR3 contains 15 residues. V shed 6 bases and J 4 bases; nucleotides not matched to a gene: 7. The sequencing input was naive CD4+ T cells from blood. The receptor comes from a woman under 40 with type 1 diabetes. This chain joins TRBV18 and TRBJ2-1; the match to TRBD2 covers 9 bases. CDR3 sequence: CASSPGGREYNEQFF. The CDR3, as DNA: TGTGCCAGCTCCCCGGGCGGGAGGGAATACAATGAGCAGTTCTTC.